These 32 T cell receptor beta chains came from one sample sequenced in a study of early T cells in non-severe SARS-CoV-2 infection. From the 5' RACE reads, TCRdb called clonotypes with MiXCR, one entry per CDR3 protein. The sample has 52,000 or so distinct CDR3 sequences, around 6.6% seen once. The sample here was whole blood, taken at baseline. These receptors all come from an adult who was a healthcare worker with PCR-confirmed SARS-CoV-2 infection or an uninfected control (not recorded which).

This clonotype has ten or more counts. The V gene is TRBV6-5, the J gene TRBJ2-1, with 8 bases identical to TRBD2. The CDR3 runs 16 residues. V was clipped by 0 bases and J by 8 bases; unmatched bases: 9. Germline CDR1 and CDR2: MNHEY and SVGAGI. This CDR3 is CASSYSRWAGGYEQFF. DNA of the CDR3: TGTGCCAGCAGTTACTCGAGGTGGGCGGGGGGCTATGAGCAGTTCTTC.

In its sample, this clonotype was seen many times. The gene calls are TRBV7-2 and TRBJ2-6; D is unclear. CDR3 length: 15 residues. Looked up from germline, CDR1 is SGHTA and CDR2 is FQGNSA. Trimming cost V 3 bases and J 2 bases, with 8 bases left between them. The CDR3 DNA is TGTGCCAGCAGCTTTAGCTTCGCTGGGGCCAACGTCCTGACTTTC. This encodes CASSFSFAGANVLTF. The whole variable domain, filled in from reference TRBV7-2 and TRBJ2-6, reads GAGVSQSPSNKVTEKGKDVELRCDPISGHTALYWYRQSLGQGLEFLIYFQGNSAPDKSGLPSDRFSAERTGGSVSTLTIQRTQQEDSAVYLCASSFSFAGANVLTFGAGSRLTVL.

Only a few counts were recorded for this clonotype. The genes are TRBV29-1 and TRBJ1-4; D gene unclear. The germline V gene encodes CDR1 SQVTM and CDR2 ANQGSEA. The CDR3 runs 13 residues. V was pared by 4 bases and J by 8 bases, with 14 bases between. CDR3 DNA sequence: TGCAGCGTTGCGCCCACTGGTGGAGAAAAACTGTTTTTT. This sequence encodes CSVAPTGGEKLFF. The full variable domain, in which reference TRBV29-1 and TRBJ1-4 provide the parts outside the CDR3, is SAVISQKPSRDICQRGTSLTIQCQVDSQVTMMFWYRQQPGQSLTLIATANQGSEATYESGFVIDKFPISRPNLTFSTLTVSNMSPEDSSIYLCSVAPTGGEKLFFGSGTQLSVL.

The chain employs TRBV15 and TRBJ2-3; the D is unclear. This CDR3 has 14 amino acids. Germline CDR1 and CDR2: LNHNV and YYDKDF (reference sequence). Trimming shortened V by 1 base and J by 1 base, and 6 bases separated the two germline ends. CDR3: CATSRGAGTDTQYF. The CDR3 DNA is TGTGCCACCAGCAGAGGGGCAGGCACAGATACGCAGTATTTT.

In its sample, this clonotype was seen many times. The V gene is TRBV28, the J gene TRBJ1-2; no definite D call. The germline V gene has CDR1 MDHEN and CDR2 SYDVKM. The CDR3 extends over 15 amino acids. V was trimmed by 6 bases and J by 5 bases, leaving 19 bases between them. Here the CDR3 reads CASSPYYPENYGYTF. Here the CDR3 DNA reads TGTGCCAGCAGCCCCTATTACCCGGAGAATTATGGCTACACCTTC.

This clonotype was detected only a few times. V is TRBV7-2 and J is TRBJ1-6; a weak D match, TRBD1 (5 bases). Trimming took 6 bases from V and 8 from J, leaving 14 bases between them. The CDR3 totals 14 residues. CDR1 SGHTA and CDR2 FQGNSA come from the germline V gene. The CDR3 coding sequence is TGTGCCAGCAGGTTGGGACTGACTGATTCACCCCTCCACTTT. It yields the protein CASRLGLTDSPLHF.

In this sample, this clonotype turned up many times. The rearrangement uses TRBV5-1 and TRBJ2-7; weak D call: TRBD1 (5 bases). The CDR3 consists of 14 residues. V was trimmed by 0 bases and J by 5 bases, leaving 12 bases between them. The germline V gene has CDR1 SGHRS and CDR2 YFSETQ. CDR3 bases: TGCGCCAGCAGCTTGGAGGGGTTAGTCGACGAGCAGTACTTC. Translating gives CASSLEGLVDEQYF.

This clonotype turned up a few times. This chain links TRBV5-5 with TRBJ1-5; D unresolved. The CDR3 contains 14 residues. The germline gives CDR1 SGHKS, CDR2 YYEKEE (reference sequence). The V gene lost 3 bases and the J gene lost 0 bases, with 7 bases spanning the gap. CDR3 DNA sequence: TGTGCCAGCAGCTCGGGGTCTAGCAATCAGCCCCAGCATTTT. Translation gives CASSSGSSNQPQHF. The whole variable domain, remainder taken from reference TRBV5-5 and TRBJ1-5, is DAGVTQSPTHLIKTRGQQVTLRCSPISGHKSVSWYQQVLGQGPQFIFQYYEKEERGRGNFPDRFSARQFPNYSSELNVNALLLGDSALYLCASSSGSSNQPQHFGDGTRLSIL.

This chain links TRBV3-1 with TRBJ1-1, with D hard to call. The CDR3 has 15 amino acids. V lost 1 base, J lost 0 bases, and 9 bases lay in between. Germline CDR1 and CDR2: LGHDT and YNNKEL (reference sequence). CDR3 DNA: TGTGCCAGCAGCCAAGGTCAGAATTTGAACACTGAAGCTTTCTTT. Translated, it gives CASSQGQNLNTEAFF. The whole variable domain, remainder taken from reference TRBV3-1 and TRBJ1-1, is DTAVSQTPKYLVTQMGNDKSIKCEQNLGHDTMYWYKQDSKKFLKIMFSYNNKELIINETVPNRFSPKSPDKAHLNLHINSLELGDSAVYFCASSQGQNLNTEAFFGQGTRLTVV.

This clonotype was recorded many times. The V and J genes are TRBV29-1 and TRBJ2-3, with D possibly being TRBD2 (6 bases). The germline CDR1 and CDR2 sequences are SQVTM and ANQGSEA. Trimming cost V 5 bases and J 4 bases, with 10 bases left between them. CDR3 length: 12 residues. This CDR3 is CSVTRGSDTQYF. The CDR3 nucleotides read TGCAGCGTTACGCGGGGATCAGATACGCAGTATTTT.

This clonotype occurred many times. This chain joins TRBV5-1 and TRBJ2-7, with D perhaps matching TRBD1 (6 bases). Trimming shortened V by 4 bases and J by 2 bases, and 13 bases separated the two germline ends. This CDR3 contains 14 residues. The germline V gene encodes CDR1 SGHRS and CDR2 YFSETQ. The CDR3: CASSLRNRAYEQYF. The CDR3 bases are TGCGCCAGCAGCCTCCGGAACAGGGCCTACGAGCAGTACTTC. Complete variable domain (other parts from reference TRBV5-1 and TRBJ2-7): KAGVTQTPRYLIKTRGQQVTLSCSPISGHRSVSWYQQTPGQGLQFLFEYFSETQRNKGNFPGRFSGRQFSNSRSEMNVSTLELGDSALYLCASSLRNRAYEQYFGPGTRLTVT.

This clonotype was observed a few times. The CDR3 DNA follows: TGCAGCGCCGATAAGTCAGCCGGGGTAGGGGATACGCAGTATTTT. Its protein product is CSADKSAGVGDTQYF. J is TRBJ2-3 and V is TRBV29-1, with D perhaps matching TRBD2 (5 bases). Germline CDR1 SQVTM, CDR2 ANQGSEA. Trimming pared 7 bases from V and 6 bases from J, leaving 23 bases between. The CDR3 loop spans 15 amino acids.

Worth noting for this clonotype: A read error may account for a junction end that differs from germline. The V and J genes are TRBV5-5 and TRBJ2-1; 9 bases are shared with TRBD1. Germline lookup yields CDR1 SGHKS and CDR2 YYEKEE (reference sequence). This CDR3 has 15 residues. CDR3 in amino acids: CVSSYNRGRYNEQFF. The CDR3 coding sequence is TGTGTCAGCAGCTACAACAGGGGGCGATACAATGAGCAGTTCTTC.

The V gene is TRBV19, the J gene TRBJ2-3, with a tentative D call TRBD1 (6 bases). The CDR3 has 13 residues. Germline assignment: CDR1 LNHDA and CDR2 SQIVND (reference sequence). V shed 10 bases and J shed 2 bases, with 13 bases lying between them. CDR3: CAIAGANTDTQYF. The CDR3 coding sequence is TGTGCCATCGCAGGGGCCAACACAGATACGCAGTATTTT.

With regard to this clonotype: It may be a read error: a sequence one base away is much more abundant. The chain employs TRBV29-1 and TRBJ2-3; D possibly corresponds to TRBD2 (6 bases). The V and J ends lost 3 bases and 0 bases respectively, with 13 bases between them. The CDR3 is 15 residues long. From germline, CDR1 is SQVTM and CDR2 ANQGSEA. This chain's CDR3 is CSVDGSGTSTDTQYF. In DNA form, the CDR3 reads TGCAGCGTTGATGGTTCGGGGACTAGCACAGATACGCAGTATTTT.

This clonotype came up a few times. This sequence joins TRBV24-1 and TRBJ2-1, with D tentatively TRBD2 (6 bases). The ends were cut back, 10 bases at V and 5 bases at J, with 17 bases in the middle. Germline V lookup: CDR1 KGHDR, CDR2 SFDVKD. The CDR3 has 14 residues. CDR3 region: CATQTGTLDNEQFF. CDR3 bases: TGTGCCACGCAAACCGGGACTCTTGACAATGAGCAGTTCTTC.

In its sample, this clonotype was seen many times. V usage is TRBV20-1 and J usage is TRBJ2-6; D call uncertain. The V end lost 1 base, the J end lost 1 base, and 5 bases lay between the germline ends. The CDR3 totals 14 residues. Germline V gene data show CDR1 as DFQATT and CDR2 as SNEGSKA (reference sequence). The CDR3: CSARVQSGANVLTF. CDR3 nucleotides: TGCAGTGCTAGAGTGCAGTCTGGGGCCAACGTCCTGACTTTC.

This clonotype was counted a few times. The chain links TRBV7-2 to TRBJ2-2; 11 bases line up with TRBD2. V gave up 6 bases and J gave up 5 bases; unmatched junction bases: 8. The germline V gene has CDR1 SGHTA and CDR2 FQGNSA. The CDR3 covers 16 residues. CDR3 protein: CASSRLAGTVTGELFF. For the CDR3, the DNA is TGTGCCAGCAGTAGACTAGCGGGGACCGTGACCGGGGAGCTGTTTTTT.

This clonotype was seen a handful of times. The V and J genes are TRBV6-5 and TRBJ2-6; D is undetermined. V lost 0 bases and J lost 4, with 16 bases in between. There are 18 residues in the CDR3. Germline loops: CDR1 MNHEY, CDR2 SVGAGI. Here the CDR3 DNA reads TGTGCCAGCAGTTACTCGATTCTTCATGGGTCCGGGGCCAACGTCCTGACTTTC. This codes for CASSYSILHGSGANVLTF.

The CDR3 reads CSVHQGRGANVLTF. DNA of the CDR3: TGCAGCGTGCATCAGGGGAGAGGGGCCAACGTCCTGACTTTC. The chain couples TRBV29-1 to TRBJ2-6, with D possibly TRBD1 on 6 matching bases. The ends were cut back, 6 bases at V and 4 bases at J, with 13 bases in the middle. This CDR3 is 14 amino acids long. Germline CDR1 is SQVTM and CDR2 is ANQGSEA.

This clonotype was observed at least ten times. As DNA, the CDR3 is TGTGCCAGCAGCCAAGAAGAAAAAGCCTACTACGAGCAGTACTTC. It codes for CASSQEEKAYYEQYF. The chain has TRBV14 and TRBJ2-7; unclear D gene. CDR3 length equals 15 residues. V was trimmed by 0 bases and J by 3 bases, leaving 12 bases between them. Germline V gene sequence: CDR1 SGHDN, CDR2 FVKESK.

The chain carries TRBV24-1 and TRBJ2-3; D gene uncertain. The ends were cut back, 0 bases at V and 2 bases at J, with 8 bases in the middle. The germline V gene encodes CDR1 KGHDR and CDR2 SFDVKD. This CDR3 contains 15 residues. In nucleotides, the CDR3 is TGTGCCACCAGTGATTTGCGCGGAGACACAGATACGCAGTATTTT. Amino acids: CATSDLRGDTDTQYF.

The chain is built from TRBV12-3 or TRBV12-4 and TRBJ1-4, with TRBD1 matching 7 bases. Unmatched junction bases numbered 7, after V lost 6 bases and J lost 6 bases. The CDR3 runs to 14 residues. This chain's CDR3 is CASSLDRDHEKLFF. In DNA form, the CDR3 reads TGTGCCAGCAGCCTCGACAGGGACCATGAAAAACTGTTTTTT.

The chain joins TRBV7-6 to TRBJ1-5, with D tentatively TRBD1 (5 bases). Germline V CDR1 and CDR2: SGHVS, FNYEAQ. CDR3 length: 14 residues. Trimming stripped 1 base from V and 7 bases from J, with 11 bases between. CDR3 loop: CASSLGGAQQPQHF. CDR3 nucleotide sequence: TGTGCCAGCAGCTTAGGAGGGGCTCAACAGCCCCAGCATTTT.

This chain links TRBV10-2 with TRBJ1-1; TRBD1 matches 7 bases. J lost 5 bases, V lost 5 bases, and 8 bases had no gene match. The CDR3 loop spans 14 amino acids. Germline-derived CDR1 and CDR2 are WSHSY and SAAADI. CDR3 amino acids: CASSPAPRGTEAFF. The CDR3 DNA reads as TGCGCCAGCAGTCCGGCGCCCAGGGGGACTGAAGCTTTCTTT.

At least ten counts were recorded for this clonotype. The rearrangement links TRBV7-2 to TRBJ2-2, with D possibly matching TRBD2 (5 bases). The V end was cut by 6 bases, the J end by 2 bases, with 16 bases between. The CDR3 length is 16 residues. In germline, CDR1 is SGHTA, CDR2 FQGNSA. The CDR3 DNA follows: TGTGCCAGCAGGCGAACCCGACGGGGTAACACCGGGGAGCTGTTTTTT. Protein sequence: CASRRTRRGNTGELFF. The full variable domain, its missing parts supplied by reference TRBV7-2 and TRBJ2-2, is GAGVSQSPSNKVTEKGKDVELRCDPISGHTALYWYRQSLGQGLEFLIYFQGNSAPDKSGLPSDRFSAERTGGSVSTLTIQRTQQEDSAVYLCASRRTRRGNTGELFFGEGSRLTVL.

This clonotype was picked up many times. The J gene is TRBJ2-3, the V gene TRBV30, with 10 bases matching TRBD2. V trimming: 7 bases; J trimming: 6 bases; junction bases outside the gene matches: 13. The CDR3 has 15 amino acids. Germline V gene lookup returns CDR1 GTSNPN and CDR2 SVGIG (reference sequence). Here the CDR3 reads CASPGASGGSDTQYF. In DNA form, the CDR3 reads TGTGCCTCCCCCGGGGCTAGCGGGGGCTCGGATACGCAGTATTTT.

The V and J genes are TRBV7-8 and TRBJ2-2; D is ambiguous. With 1 base removed from V and 7 bases from J, the gap between germline ends came to 10 bases. The CDR3 is made up of 14 amino acids. The germline V gene has CDR1 SGHVS and CDR2 FQNEAQ. In DNA form, the CDR3 reads TGTGCCAGCAGCTTAGTCCGACGCGACGGGGAGCTGTTTTTT. Its protein is CASSLVRRDGELFF. The variable domain in full, completed from reference TRBV7-8 and TRBJ2-2, reads GAGVSQSPRYKVAKRGQDVALRCDPISGHVSLFWYQQALGQGPEFLTYFQNEAQLDKSGLPSDRFFAERPEGSVSTLKIQRTQQEDSAVYLCASSLVRRDGELFFGEGSRLTVL.

The rearrangement uses TRBV12-3 or TRBV12-4 and TRBJ1-1; 7 bases are a match to TRBD1. The CDR3 has 17 residues. The V segment lost 7 bases and the J segment 0 bases; nucleotides outside the gene matches: 14. In DNA form, the CDR3 reads TGTGCCAGCACCCCTTCTGGGACAGTCAATATGAACACTGAAGCTTTCTTT. It translates to CASTPSGTVNMNTEAFF.

This sequence joins TRBV7-2 and TRBJ2-7, with TRBD2 as a possible D gene (5 bases). In germline, CDR1 is SGHTA, CDR2 FQGNSA. The CDR3 consists of 15 residues. V gave up 5 bases and J gave up 4 bases, with 18 bases separating them. The CDR3 DNA follows: TGTGCCAGCAGCCCCTCTCCTGGGAGTCCTTACGAGCAGTACTTC. Residues: CASSPSPGSPYEQYF.

The CDR3 protein is CASSPNLGAGGNSPLHF. DNA of the CDR3: TGTGCCAGCAGCCCTAATCTCGGGGCAGGGGGAAATTCACCCCTCCACTTT. This sequence joins TRBV12-3 or TRBV12-4 and TRBJ1-6, with TRBD1 identical over 7 bases. The trim removed 6 bases at V and 7 bases at J, leaving 15 bases unmatched. CDR3 length equals 17 residues.

This clonotype has a handful of counts. In DNA, the CDR3 is TGTGCCAGCAGTCGGAACAGCCGACCCCAGCATTTT. It yields the protein CASSRNSRPQHF. The chain joins TRBV12-3 or TRBV12-4 to TRBJ1-5, with unresolved D. V lost 5 bases and J lost 10, with 12 bases in between. This CDR3 comprises 12 residues.